The 8 T cell receptor beta chains below come from one sample, sequenced in a study of T-cell memory formation after mild COVID-19. TCRdb re-called the 5' RACE reads with MiXCR, one entry per CDR3 protein. The sample gives about 400,000 distinct CDR3 sequences, around 22% of which show up once; 10% to 15% is in the top ten. Sequenced material: PBMCs or a T cell subset sorted from them (not recorded which). These receptors all stem from an adult woman who had mild COVID-19 (a few samples of this study predate the infection). Cell type and time point are not known.

V and J are TRBV5-1 and TRBJ2-1; 8 nucleotides line up with TRBD2. With V trimmed by 4 bases and J by 3 bases, 15 bases remained unmatched. The CDR3 sequence is 18 residues long. Germline CDR1 is SGHRS and CDR2 is YFSETQ. CDR3: CASSATLRPAGVYNEQFF. DNA for the CDR3: TGCGCCAGCAGCGCCACCCTTCGACCAGCGGGGGTCTACAATGAGCAGTTCTTC.

This clonotype was detected ten times or more. The chain employs TRBV7-2 and TRBJ2-3; 9 positions match TRBD2. The J segment lost 4 bases and the V segment lost 3 bases, leaving 5 bases of the junction unmatched. CDR1 is SGHTA and CDR2 is FQGNSA in the germline V gene. The length of the CDR3 is 15 residues. The CDR3 region has the DNA TGTGCCAGCAGCTTCGGCGGGGGGGCCTCAGATACGCAGTATTTT. Its translation is CASSFGGGASDTQYF.

The chain joins TRBV12-3 or TRBV12-4 to TRBJ2-7; 11 bases agree with TRBD1. This CDR3 spans 14 amino acids. Trimming at V came to 6 bases and at J to 3 bases, leaving 4 bases not matched to a gene. This CDR3 is CASRDGTGGYEQYF. The CDR3 DNA is TGTGCCAGCAGGGACGGGACAGGGGGCTACGAGCAGTACTTC.

This clonotype was observed a handful of times. The chain combines TRBV10-3 with TRBJ2-7; D tentatively fits TRBD1 or TRBD2 (6 bases each). CDR1 and CDR2 from the germline V gene are ENHRY and SYGVKD. V gave up 3 bases and J gave up 6 bases, with 18 bases separating them. The CDR3 extends over 15 amino acids. In nucleotides, the CDR3 is TGTGCCATCAGTGACCAGACAGGTGGGGGGAGCGAGCAGTACTTC. It is translated as CAISDQTGGGSEQYF.

The chain combines TRBV27 with TRBJ2-7; unclear D gene. Germline V gives CDR1 MNHEY, CDR2 SMNVEV (reference sequence). The V end was cut by 8 bases, the J end by 3 bases, with 5 bases between. The CDR3 contains 10 residues. The CDR3 here is CASGFYEQYF. The CDR3 region has the DNA TGTGCCAGCGGGTTCTACGAGCAGTACTTC.

The rearrangement joins TRBV24-1 to TRBJ2-7; 7 nucleotides align to TRBD1. Germline CDR1 reads KGHDR; CDR2 reads SFDVKD. With 4 bases clipped from V and 0 bases from J, the junction kept 2 bases outside the gene matches. The CDR3 extends over 14 amino acids. The CDR3 reads CATSEAGGSYEQYF. CDR3 sequence (DNA): TGTGCCACCAGTGAGGCAGGGGGCTCCTACGAGCAGTACTTC.

This clonotype was seen ten or more times. The chain combines TRBV4-2 with TRBJ2-7; 7 bases align to TRBD1. Per the germline V gene, CDR1 is LGHNA and CDR2 is YNFKEQ. The CDR3 length is 21 residues. The V segment lost 1 base and the J segment 3 bases; nucleotides outside the gene matches: 24. CDR3 sequence: CASSQVRRTPDRDLYFYEQYF. The CDR3 DNA reads as TGTGCCAGCAGCCAAGTCCGGCGGACACCTGACAGGGACCTTTACTTCTACGAGCAGTACTTC.

J is TRBJ2-1 and V is TRBV5-6; a possible D gene is TRBD2 (6 bases). The CDR3 is made up of 16 amino acids. CDR1 is SGHDT, CDR2 YYEEEE, per germline. Trimming pared 3 bases from V and 3 bases from J, leaving 16 bases between. This CDR3 reads CASSSKPGLHYNEQFF. CDR3 sequence (DNA): TGTGCCAGCAGCTCCAAGCCGGGACTCCACTACAATGAGCAGTTCTTC.